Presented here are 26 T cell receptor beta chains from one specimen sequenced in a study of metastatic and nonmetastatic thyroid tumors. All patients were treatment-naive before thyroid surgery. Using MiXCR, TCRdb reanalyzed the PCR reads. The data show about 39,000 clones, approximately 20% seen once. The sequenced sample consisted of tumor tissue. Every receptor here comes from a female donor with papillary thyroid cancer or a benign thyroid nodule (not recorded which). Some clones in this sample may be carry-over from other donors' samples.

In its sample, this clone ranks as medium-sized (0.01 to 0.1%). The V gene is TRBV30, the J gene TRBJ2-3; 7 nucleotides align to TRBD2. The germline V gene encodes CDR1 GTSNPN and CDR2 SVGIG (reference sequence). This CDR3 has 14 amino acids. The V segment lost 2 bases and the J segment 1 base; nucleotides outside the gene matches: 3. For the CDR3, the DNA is TGTGCCTGGAGTCAGGGAGGGGGCACAGATACGCAGTATTTT. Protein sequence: CAWSQGGGTDTQYF.

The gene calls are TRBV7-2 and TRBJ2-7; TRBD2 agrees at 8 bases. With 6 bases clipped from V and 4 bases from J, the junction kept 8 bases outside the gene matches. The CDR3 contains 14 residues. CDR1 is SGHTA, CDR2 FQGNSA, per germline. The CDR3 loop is CASRTTSGFYEQYF. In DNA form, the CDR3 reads TGTGCCAGCAGAACCACTAGCGGATTTTACGAGCAGTACTTC.

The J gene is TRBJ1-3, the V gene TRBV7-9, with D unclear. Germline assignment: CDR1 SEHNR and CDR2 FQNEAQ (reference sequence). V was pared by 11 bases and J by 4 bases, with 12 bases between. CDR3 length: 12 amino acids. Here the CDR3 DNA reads TGTGCCGGTTCGACTGTGGGAAACACCATATATTTT. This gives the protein CAGSTVGNTIYF.

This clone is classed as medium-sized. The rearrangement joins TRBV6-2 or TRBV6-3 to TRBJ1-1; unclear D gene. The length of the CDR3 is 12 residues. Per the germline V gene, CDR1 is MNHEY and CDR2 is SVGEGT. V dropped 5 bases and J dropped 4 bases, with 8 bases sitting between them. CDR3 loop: CASSSGGTEAFF. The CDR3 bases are TGTGCCAGCAGTAGCGGCGGCACTGAAGCTTTCTTT.

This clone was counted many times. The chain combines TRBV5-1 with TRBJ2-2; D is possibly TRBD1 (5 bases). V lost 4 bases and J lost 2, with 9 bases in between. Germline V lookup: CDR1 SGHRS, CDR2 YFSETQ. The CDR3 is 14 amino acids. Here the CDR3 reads CASSLTVNTGELFF. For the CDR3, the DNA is TGCGCCAGCAGCCTGACAGTCAACACCGGGGAGCTGTTTTTT.

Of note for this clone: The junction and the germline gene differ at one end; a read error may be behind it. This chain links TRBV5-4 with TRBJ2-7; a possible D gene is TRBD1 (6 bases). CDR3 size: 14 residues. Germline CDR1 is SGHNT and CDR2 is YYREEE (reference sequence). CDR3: CAISLAPGTSEQYF. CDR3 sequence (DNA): TGTGCCATCAGCCTGGCCCCCGGGACATCCGAGCAGTACTTC.

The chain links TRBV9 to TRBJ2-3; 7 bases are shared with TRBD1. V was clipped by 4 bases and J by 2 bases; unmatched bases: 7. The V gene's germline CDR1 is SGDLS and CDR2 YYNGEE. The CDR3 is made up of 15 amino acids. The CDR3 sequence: CASSSGQSDTDTQYF. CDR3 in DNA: TGTGCCAGCAGCTCGGGACAGTCGGACACAGATACGCAGTATTTT.

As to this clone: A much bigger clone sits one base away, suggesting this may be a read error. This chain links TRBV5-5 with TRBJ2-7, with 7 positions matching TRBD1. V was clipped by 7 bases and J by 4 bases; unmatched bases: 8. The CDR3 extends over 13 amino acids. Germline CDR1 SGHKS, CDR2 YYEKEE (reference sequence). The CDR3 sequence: CASVVQGLYEQYF. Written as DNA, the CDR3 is TGTGCCAGCGTGGTACAGGGGTTATACGAGCAGTACTTC.

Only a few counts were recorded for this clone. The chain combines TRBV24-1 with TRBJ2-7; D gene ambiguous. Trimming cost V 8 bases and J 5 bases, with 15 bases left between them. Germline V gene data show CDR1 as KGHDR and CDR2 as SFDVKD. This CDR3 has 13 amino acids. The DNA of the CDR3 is TGTGCCACCATCGGGTCCAACAACAACGAGCAGTACTTC. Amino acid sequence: CATIGSNNNEQYF.

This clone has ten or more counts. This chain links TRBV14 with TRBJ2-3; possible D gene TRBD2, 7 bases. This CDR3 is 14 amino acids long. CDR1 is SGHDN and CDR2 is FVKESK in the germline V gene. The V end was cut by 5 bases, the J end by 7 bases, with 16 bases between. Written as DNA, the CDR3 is TGTGCCAGCAGCTGGGGGGGCGCGGGGTATACGCAGTATTTT. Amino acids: CASSWGGAGYTQYF.

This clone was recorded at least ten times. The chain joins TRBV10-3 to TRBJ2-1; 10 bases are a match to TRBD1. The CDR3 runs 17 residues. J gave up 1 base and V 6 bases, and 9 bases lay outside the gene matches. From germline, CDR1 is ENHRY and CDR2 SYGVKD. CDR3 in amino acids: CAISLSGQGTSYNEQFF. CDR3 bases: TGTGCCATCAGCTTGTCGGGACAGGGGACTTCCTACAATGAGCAGTTCTTC.

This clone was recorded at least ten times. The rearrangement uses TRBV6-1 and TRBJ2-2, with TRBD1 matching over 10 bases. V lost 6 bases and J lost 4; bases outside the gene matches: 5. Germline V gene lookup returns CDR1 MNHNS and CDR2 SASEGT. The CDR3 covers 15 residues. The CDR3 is CASRGDRGGTGELFF. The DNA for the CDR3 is TGTGCCAGCAGAGGGGACAGGGGTGGCACCGGGGAGCTGTTTTTT.

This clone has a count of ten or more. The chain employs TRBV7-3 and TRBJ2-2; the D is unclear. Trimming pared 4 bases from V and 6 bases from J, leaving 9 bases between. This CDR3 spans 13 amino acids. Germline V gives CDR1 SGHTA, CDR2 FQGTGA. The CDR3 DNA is TGTGCCAGCAGCTCAATCGCCGCCGGGGAGCTGTTTTTT. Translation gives CASSSIAAGELFF.

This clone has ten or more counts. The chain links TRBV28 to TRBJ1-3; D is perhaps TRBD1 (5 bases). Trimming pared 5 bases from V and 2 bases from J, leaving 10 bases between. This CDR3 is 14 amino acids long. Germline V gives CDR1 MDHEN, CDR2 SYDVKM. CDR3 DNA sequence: TGTGCCAGCAGTCCAGCAGGGCCTGGAAACACCATATATTTT. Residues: CASSPAGPGNTIYF.

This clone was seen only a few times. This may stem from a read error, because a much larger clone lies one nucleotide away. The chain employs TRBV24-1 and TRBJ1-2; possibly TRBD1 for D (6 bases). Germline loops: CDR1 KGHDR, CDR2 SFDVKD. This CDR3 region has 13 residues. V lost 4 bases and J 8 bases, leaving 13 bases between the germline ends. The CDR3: CATSEPDSGGYTF. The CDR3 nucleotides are TGTGCCACCAGTGAACCGGACAGTGGGGGCTACACCTTC.

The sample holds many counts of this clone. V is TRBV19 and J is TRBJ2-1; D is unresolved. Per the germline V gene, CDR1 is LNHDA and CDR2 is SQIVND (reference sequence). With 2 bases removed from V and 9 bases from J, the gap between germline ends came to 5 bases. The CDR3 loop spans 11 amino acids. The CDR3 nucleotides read TGTGCCAGTAGTATACAGAGTGAGCAGTTCTTC. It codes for CASSIQSEQFF. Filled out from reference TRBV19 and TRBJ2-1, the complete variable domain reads DGGITQSPKYLFRKEGQNVTLSCEQNLNHDAMYWYRQDPGQGLRLIYYSQIVNDFQKGDIAEGYSVSREKKESFPLTVTSAQKNPTAFYLCASSIQSEQFFGPGTRLTVL.

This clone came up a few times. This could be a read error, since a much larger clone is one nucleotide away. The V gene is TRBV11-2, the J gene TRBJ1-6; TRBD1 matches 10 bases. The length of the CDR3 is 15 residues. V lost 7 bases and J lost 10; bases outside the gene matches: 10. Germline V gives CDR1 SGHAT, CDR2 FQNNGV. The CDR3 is CASNLRDRGWSPLHF. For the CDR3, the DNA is TGTGCCAGCAACCTCCGGGACAGGGGTTGGTCACCCCTCCACTTT.

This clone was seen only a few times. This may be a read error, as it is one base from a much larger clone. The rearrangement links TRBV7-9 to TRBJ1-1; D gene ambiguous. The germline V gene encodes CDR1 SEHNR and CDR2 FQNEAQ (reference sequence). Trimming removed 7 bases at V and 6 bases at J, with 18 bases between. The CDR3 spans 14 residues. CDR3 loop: CASIFMVKSPEAFF. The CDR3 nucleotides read TGTGCCAGCATCTTTATGGTGAAGTCTCCTGAAGCTTTCTTT.

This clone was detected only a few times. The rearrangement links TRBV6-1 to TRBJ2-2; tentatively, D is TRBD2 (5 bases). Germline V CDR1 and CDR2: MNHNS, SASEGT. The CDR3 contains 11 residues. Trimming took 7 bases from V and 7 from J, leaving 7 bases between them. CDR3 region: CASTSFGELFF. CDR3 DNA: TGTGCCAGCACTAGCTTCGGGGAGCTGTTTTTT.

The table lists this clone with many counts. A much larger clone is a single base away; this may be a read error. The CDR3 spells CASSPPVLAGYNEQFF. The CDR3 DNA reads as TGTGCCAGCAGCCCTCCGGTACTAGCGGGATACAATGAGCAGTTCTTC. The chain uses TRBV11-2 and TRBJ2-1; 10 bases line up with TRBD2. Germline V gene lookup returns CDR1 SGHAT and CDR2 FQNNGV. There are 16 residues in the CDR3. Unmatched junction bases numbered 8, after V lost 5 bases and J lost 4 bases.

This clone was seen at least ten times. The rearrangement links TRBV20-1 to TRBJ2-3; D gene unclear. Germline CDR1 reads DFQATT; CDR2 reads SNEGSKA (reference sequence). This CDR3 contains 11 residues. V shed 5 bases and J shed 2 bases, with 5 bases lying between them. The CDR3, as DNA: TGCAGTGCTCGGTACACAGATACGCAGTATTTT. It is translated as CSARYTDTQYF.

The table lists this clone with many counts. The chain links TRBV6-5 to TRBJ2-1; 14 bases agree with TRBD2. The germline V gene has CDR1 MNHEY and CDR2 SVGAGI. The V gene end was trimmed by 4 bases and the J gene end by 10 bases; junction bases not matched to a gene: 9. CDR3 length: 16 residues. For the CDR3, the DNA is TGTGCCAGCAGTTCCCCGGGACTAGCGGGGGTGGGGGAGCAGTTCTTC. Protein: CASSSPGLAGVGEQFF.

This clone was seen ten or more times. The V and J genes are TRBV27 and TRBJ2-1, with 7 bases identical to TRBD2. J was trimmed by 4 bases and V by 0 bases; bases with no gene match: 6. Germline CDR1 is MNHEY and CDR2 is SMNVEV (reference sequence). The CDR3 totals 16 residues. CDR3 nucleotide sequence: TGTGCCAGCAGTTTATCGTTGGGGGAGGGTTACAATGAGCAGTTCTTC. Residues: CASSLSLGEGYNEQFF.

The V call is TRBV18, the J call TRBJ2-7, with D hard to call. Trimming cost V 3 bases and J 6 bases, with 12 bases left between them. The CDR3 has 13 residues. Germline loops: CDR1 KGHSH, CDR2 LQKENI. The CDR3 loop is CASSPLDSTEQYF. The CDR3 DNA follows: TGTGCCAGCTCACCTCTAGACTCCACCGAGCAGTACTTC.

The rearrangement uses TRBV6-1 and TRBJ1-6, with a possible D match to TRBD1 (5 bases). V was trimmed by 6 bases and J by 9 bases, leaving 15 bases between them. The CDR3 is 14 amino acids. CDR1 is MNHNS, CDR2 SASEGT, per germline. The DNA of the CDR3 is TGTGCCAGCAGCAGCCGGCAGGGCGTTTCACCCCTCCACTTT. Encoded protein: CASSSRQGVSPLHF.

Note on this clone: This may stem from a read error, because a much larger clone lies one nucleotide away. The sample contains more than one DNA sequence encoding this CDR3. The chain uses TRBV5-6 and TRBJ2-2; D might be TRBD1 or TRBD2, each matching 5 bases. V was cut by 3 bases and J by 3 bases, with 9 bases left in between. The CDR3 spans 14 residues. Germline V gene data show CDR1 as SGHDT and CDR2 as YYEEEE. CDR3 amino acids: CASSWGRYTGELFF. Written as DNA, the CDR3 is TGTGCCAGCAGCTGGGGACGTTACACCGGGGAGCTGTTTTTT.